This T cell receptor (beta chain) derives from a study of identical twins. The CDR3 sequence is 16 residues long. V lost 1 base to trimming and J lost 1 base, with 13 bases between them. Per the germline V gene, CDR1 is KGHSH and CDR2 is LQKENI. This clonotype has more than one count but fewer than ten. TCRdb passed the 5' RACE reads through MiXCR, listing each CDR3 protein once. The sample holds about 730,000 distinct CDR3 sequences, roughly 20% seen once. These data also formed part of another study, on T cells expressing NK-cell markers. As that study records: One of the eight sequenced donors was seronegative, whereas the other seven were HCMV-seropositive.

The rearrangement joins TRBV18 to TRBJ1-1; D unclear. This receptor was obtained from a young woman in good health. Sequencing was performed on PBMCs. CDR3 sequence: CASSPRGPNQNTEAFF. CDR3 coding DNA: TGTGCCAGCTCACCACGTGGTCCTAATCAGAACACTGAAGCTTTCTTT.